These 30 T cell receptor beta chains share one sample of origin, sequenced in a study of T-cell reconstitution after alpha-beta-depleted transplantation in children. The authors prepared the TCRbeta library with unique molecular identifiers. TCRdb redid the calling of the PCR reads with MiXCR, one entry per CDR3 protein. The table includes under 450,000 distinct CDR3 sequences, around 15% detected once. This sample comprised PBMCs, mostly from graft donor cells, obtained 360 days after TCRalphabeta/CD19-depleted stem cell transplant. The receptor source for this set is a boy in the first two years of life who had a stem cell transplant for Wiskott-Aldrich syndrome, so the T cells may come from the graft donor.

The V and J genes are TRBV12-3 or TRBV12-4 and TRBJ2-5; D not resolved. Trimming removed 4 bases from V and 7 bases from J, with 19 bases in between. The CDR3 runs 15 residues. As DNA, the CDR3 is TGTGCCAGCAGTTCTTGGCGGAACAGCCGAGGGACCCAGTACTTC. Translated: CASSSWRNSRGTQYF.

The J gene is TRBJ2-7, the V gene TRBV5-1; D call uncertain. CDR1 and CDR2 (germline): SGHRS, YFSETQ. The CDR3 loop spans 14 amino acids. Trimming pared 1 base from V and 0 bases from J, leaving 8 bases between. CDR3 sequence (DNA): TGCGCCAGCAGCTTGCACAGCAGCTCCTACGAGCAGTACTTC. Its translation: CASSLHSSSYEQYF.

V is TRBV5-1 and J is TRBJ2-7; D gene unclear. There are 14 residues in the CDR3. Germline-derived CDR1 and CDR2 are SGHRS and YFSETQ. Trimming took off 5 bases at V and 0 bases at J, with 12 bases between the two ends. CDR3 amino acids: CASRGSPSSYEQYF. CDR3 DNA: TGCGCCAGCAGGGGCAGCCCGAGCTCCTACGAGCAGTACTTC.

This clonotype has ten or more counts. The CDR3 spells CASSLISSAGEDSPLHF. The CDR3 coding sequence is TGTGCCAGCAGTTTAATCTCCTCGGCAGGGGAAGATTCACCCCTCCACTTT. The chain couples TRBV28 to TRBJ1-6; D might be TRBD1 (6 bases). CDR3 length equals 17 residues. V was shortened by 2 bases and J by 8 bases, with 19 bases between the two germline ends. From germline, CDR1 is MDHEN and CDR2 SYDVKM.

This clonotype has just a few counts. J is TRBJ2-5 and V is TRBV14, with D perhaps matching TRBD2 (5 bases). Germline CDR1 reads SGHDN; CDR2 reads FVKESK. V was trimmed by 4 bases and J by 4 bases, leaving 13 bases between them. The CDR3 sequence is 14 residues long. The CDR3 DNA reads TGTGCCAGCAGCCTGTCTGAAGGAGGAGAGACCCAGTACTTC. Translating it yields CASSLSEGGETQYF.

This clonotype has at least ten counts. The V gene is TRBV25-1, the J gene TRBJ2-3, with 7 bases aligning to TRBD1. The CDR3 is made up of 15 amino acids. Germline CDR1 is MGHDK and CDR2 is SYGVNS. V trimming: 2 bases; J trimming: 4 bases; junction bases outside the gene matches: 6. The CDR3 DNA sequence: TGTGCCAGCAGTGAAACCCAGACAGGGTCAGATACGCAGTATTTT. Amino acid sequence: CASSETQTGSDTQYF.

This clonotype has more than one count but fewer than ten. The chain carries TRBV27 and TRBJ1-1, with D unresolved. CDR1 MNHEY and CDR2 SMNVEV come from the germline V gene (reference sequence). The V end lost 0 bases, the J end lost 4 bases, and 6 bases lay between the germline ends. This CDR3 has 13 amino acids. In nucleotides, the CDR3 is TGTGCCAGCAGTTTATCGGTACTCACTGAAGCTTTCTTT. This translates into CASSLSVLTEAFF.

This clonotype turned up a few times. The chain is built from TRBV28 and TRBJ2-1; 7 bases agree with TRBD1. This CDR3 contains 14 residues. CDR1 is MDHEN, CDR2 SYDVKM, per germline. Losses at the gene ends were 6 bases for V and 7 bases for J; bases not matched to a gene: 9. The chain's CDR3 is CASRPPGQRNEQFF. The CDR3, as DNA: TGTGCCAGCAGGCCTCCGGGACAGAGGAATGAGCAGTTCTTC. Full variable domain (rest looked up from reference TRBV28 and TRBJ2-1): DVKVTQSSRYLVKRTGEKVFLECVQDMDHENMFWYRQDPGLGLRLIYFSYDVKMKEKGDIPEGYSVSREKKERFSLILESASTNQTSMYLCASRPPGQRNEQFFGPGTRLTVL.

This clonotype was seen a handful of times. The chain employs TRBV4-1 and TRBJ2-6; perhaps D is TRBD1 or TRBD2 (5 bases each). The CDR3 spans 17 residues. Trimming took 3 bases from V and 0 from J, leaving 12 bases between them. CDR1 and CDR2 (germline): MGHRA, YSYEKL. In DNA form, the CDR3 reads TGCGCCAGCAGCCAGGGACCTCAGTACTCTGGGGCCAACGTCCTGACTTTC. Encoded protein: CASSQGPQYSGANVLTF.

V usage is TRBV4-3 and J usage is TRBJ2-2; D gene ambiguous. Trimming cost V 0 bases and J 6 bases, with 8 bases left between them. Germline loops: CDR1 LGHNA, CDR2 YSLEER. CDR3 length: 14 amino acids. The CDR3 reads CASSQDLPPGELFF. As DNA, the CDR3 is TGCGCCAGCAGCCAAGATTTGCCCCCCGGGGAGCTGTTTTTT.

The chain couples TRBV7-8 to TRBJ2-1; TRBD2 agrees at 11 bases. The CDR3 length is 19 residues. Looked up from germline, CDR1 is SGHVS and CDR2 is FQNEAQ. J was trimmed by 5 bases and V by 2 bases; bases with no gene match: 14. The CDR3 reads CASSLKPSGRPLGHNEQFF. Here the CDR3 DNA reads TGTGCCAGCAGCTTAAAGCCTAGCGGGAGGCCCCTTGGCCACAATGAGCAGTTCTTC.

This clonotype has just a few counts. The rearrangement joins TRBV24-1 to TRBJ2-1; 12 nucleotides line up with TRBD2. The CDR3 extends over 20 amino acids. In germline, CDR1 is KGHDR, CDR2 SFDVKD. The V gene end was trimmed by 4 bases and the J gene end by 0 bases; junction bases not matched to a gene: 12. The CDR3 nucleotides are TGTGCCACCAGTGAGCACCCTAGCGGGAGGGCCACAAGCTCCTACAATGAGCAGTTCTTC. Its translation is CATSEHPSGRATSSYNEQFF.

This clonotype was seen a few times. The chain carries TRBV12-3 or TRBV12-4 and TRBJ2-5; 7 bases map to TRBD1. The CDR3 spans 15 residues. Trimming removed 6 bases from V and 5 bases from J; junction bases left unmatched: 12. CDR3: CASRTGQSGLETQYF. The DNA of the CDR3 is TGTGCCAGCAGAACGGGACAGTCGGGGTTGGAGACCCAGTACTTC.

The CDR3 loop reads CATSDPRTVHQPQHF. DNA of the CDR3: TGTGCCACCAGTGACCCCAGGACAGTTCATCAGCCCCAGCATTTT. This chain links TRBV24-1 with TRBJ1-5; possibly TRBD1 for D (6 bases). This CDR3 has 15 residues. V lost 4 bases and J 5 bases, leaving 14 bases between the germline ends. The V gene's germline CDR1 is KGHDR and CDR2 SFDVKD.

This clonotype was seen a handful of times. The chain joins TRBV24-1 to TRBJ2-6; no reliable D call. Germline loops: CDR1 KGHDR, CDR2 SFDVKD. Trimming pared 5 bases from V and 4 bases from J, leaving 5 bases between. The CDR3 sequence is 13 residues long. This chain's CDR3 is CATSVTGANVLTF. As DNA, the CDR3 is TGTGCCACCAGTGTAACCGGGGCCAACGTCCTGACTTTC.

This clonotype was counted between two and nine times. This chain uses TRBV5-1 with TRBJ2-5; a possible D gene is TRBD2 (5 bases). The ends were cut back, 4 bases at V and 5 bases at J, with 12 bases in the middle. This CDR3 spans 13 amino acids. Germline values: CDR1 SGHRS, CDR2 YFSETQ. Here the CDR3 reads CASSVGLSETQYF. Here the CDR3 DNA reads TGCGCCAGCAGCGTAGGACTGTCCGAGACCCAGTACTTC.

The chain links TRBV3-1 to TRBJ2-2; a weak D match, TRBD2 (6 bases). CDR3 size: 14 residues. V was pared by 3 bases and J by 6 bases, with 11 bases between. CDR1 and CDR2 from the germline V gene are LGHDT and YNNKEL (reference sequence). CDR3 in DNA: TGTGCCAGCAGCCAGGAGGGATGGTCCGGGGAGCTGTTTTTT. Translation gives CASSQEGWSGELFF.

This clonotype was counted only a few times. V is TRBV5-1 and J is TRBJ1-3, with D possibly matching TRBD1 (5 bases). Trimming shortened V by 2 bases and J by 3 bases, and 12 bases separated the two germline ends. Germline values: CDR1 SGHRS, CDR2 YFSETQ. CDR3 length: 15 amino acids. This CDR3 reads CASSFSGGGGNTIYF. The CDR3 nucleotides read TGCGCCAGCAGCTTTTCGGGGGGAGGTGGAAACACCATATATTTT.

Only a few counts were recorded for this clonotype. The V call is TRBV5-1, the J call TRBJ2-1; D remains unclear. The V gene lost 4 bases and the J gene lost 0 bases, with 11 bases spanning the gap. The CDR3 sequence is 15 residues long. CDR1 and CDR2 (germline): SGHRS, YFSETQ. The CDR3 nucleotides are TGCGCCAGCAGCAGCACGTTCAGCTCCTACAATGAGCAGTTCTTC. This sequence encodes CASSSTFSSYNEQFF.

This clonotype turned up a few times. This rearrangement joins TRBV2 to TRBJ2-7; D may be TRBD2 (6 bases). The germline gives CDR1 SNHLY, CDR2 FYNNEI. Between the trimmed V and J ends, which lost 1 base and 0 bases, there was a span of 10 bases. The CDR3 is 15 amino acids. The CDR3 here is CASSEDWDFSYEQYF. The CDR3, as DNA: TGTGCCAGCAGTGAAGACTGGGACTTCTCCTACGAGCAGTACTTC.

This clonotype appeared a few times. The chain combines TRBV20-1 with TRBJ1-1, with D possibly being TRBD1 (6 bases). Trimming removed 0 bases from V and 3 bases from J, with 17 bases in between. CDR1 DFQATT and CDR2 SNEGSKA come from the germline V gene (reference sequence). This CDR3 has 16 residues. CDR3 bases: TGCAGTGCTAGAGATCTTTCAACGGGACAAGACACTGAAGCTTTCTTT. This gives the protein CSARDLSTGQDTEAFF.

This clonotype was seen more than once but under ten times. The chain combines TRBV5-6 with TRBJ2-7; weak D call: TRBD2 (6 bases). Germline assignment: CDR1 SGHDT and CDR2 YYEEEE. V lost 3 bases and J 0 bases, leaving 10 bases between the germline ends. The CDR3 length is 14 residues. The CDR3 DNA is TGTGCCAGCAGCTCTTCGGGAGTCTCCTACGAGCAGTACTTC. It translates to CASSSSGVSYEQYF.

The chain joins TRBV10-3 to TRBJ1-5; 8 bases are shared with TRBD1. With V trimmed by 2 bases and J by 0 bases, 3 bases remained unmatched. The CDR3 is made up of 16 amino acids. The germline V gene encodes CDR1 ENHRY and CDR2 SYGVKD. CDR3 bases: TGTGCCATCAGTGAGACCGGACAGGGTAGCAATCAGCCCCAGCATTTT. This encodes CAISETGQGSNQPQHF.

This clonotype turned up a few times. J is TRBJ2-1 and V is TRBV5-1; 10 positions match TRBD2. Germline loops: CDR1 SGHRS, CDR2 YFSETQ. Losses at the gene ends were 0 bases for V and 10 bases for J; bases not matched to a gene: 7. The CDR3 length is 15 residues. The CDR3 bases are TGCGCCAGCAGCTTGGTTCTAGCGGGAGTCCAGGAGCAGTTCTTC. This gives the protein CASSLVLAGVQEQFF.

Ten or more counts support this clonotype. The rearrangement joins TRBV7-9 to TRBJ2-5; D is possibly TRBD1 (6 bases). V dropped 1 base and J dropped 2 bases, with 11 bases sitting between them. The CDR3 is 15 residues long. CDR1 is SEHNR, CDR2 FQNEAQ, per germline (reference sequence). CDR3 coding DNA: TGTGCCAGCAGCTTAGTCAGGGGCTCACAAGAGACCCAGTACTTC. As protein: CASSLVRGSQETQYF.

This clonotype has at least ten counts. This chain links TRBV5-1 with TRBJ2-7; tentative D call: TRBD1 (6 bases). Trimming stripped 0 bases from V and 2 bases from J, with 9 bases between. The CDR3 is 14 amino acids. The germline gives CDR1 SGHRS, CDR2 YFSETQ. This CDR3 reads CASSLDRVAYEQYF. CDR3 bases: TGCGCCAGCAGCTTGGACAGGGTCGCCTACGAGCAGTACTTC.

This clonotype was seen a handful of times. The chain couples TRBV7-2 to TRBJ2-3; TRBD1 or TRBD2 may be the D gene (7 bases each). Germline V gene lookup returns CDR1 SGHTA and CDR2 FQGNSA. The ends were cut back, 1 base at V and 6 bases at J, with 14 bases in the middle. This CDR3 spans 15 amino acids. CDR3 DNA sequence: TGTGCCAGCAGCTTAGTTTGGGGAGGGGGCGATACGCAGTATTTT. Translation: CASSLVWGGGDTQYF.

The chain employs TRBV9 and TRBJ2-7, with 8 bases matching TRBD1. The V and J ends lost 2 bases and 2 bases, in that order; junction bases with no gene match: 3. CDR3 size: 14 residues. From germline, CDR1 is SGDLS and CDR2 YYNGEE. This chain's CDR3 is CASSVGQGPYEQYF. For the CDR3, the DNA is TGTGCCAGCAGCGTCGGACAGGGCCCCTACGAGCAGTACTTC.

This clonotype has a count of ten or more. The CDR3 is CASSPPRGLDSSYEQYF. DNA for the CDR3: TGCGCCAGCAGCCCCCCCCGCGGACTCGACAGCTCCTACGAGCAGTACTTC. The chain recombines TRBV5-1 with TRBJ2-7; either TRBD1 or TRBD2 may fit D (5 bases each). The V end lost 4 bases, the J end lost 0 bases, and 20 bases lay between the germline ends. CDR1 and CDR2 from the germline V gene are SGHRS and YFSETQ. This CDR3 comprises 17 residues.

This clonotype was observed a handful of times. The chain links TRBV5-1 to TRBJ2-1, with D unresolved. V was clipped by 0 bases and J by 5 bases, with 18 bases between them. The CDR3 totals 17 residues. CDR1 is SGHRS, CDR2 YFSETQ, per germline. This chain's CDR3 is CASSLVDLNSFHNEQFF. Here the CDR3 DNA reads TGCGCCAGCAGCTTGGTTGATCTTAACAGCTTCCACAATGAGCAGTTCTTC.